This T cell receptor (beta chain) was sequenced in a study of blood T cell repertoires in COVID-19. The J segment lost 7 bases and the V segment lost 5 bases, leaving 11 bases of the junction unmatched. CDR3 length equals 16 residues. In germline, CDR1 is LNHDA, CDR2 SQIVND (reference sequence). Using immunoSEQ multiplex PCR, the repertoire was profiled, and TCRdb retains in-frame clones only, with some absent. The sample carries under 200,000 clones, about 83% recorded once. The receptor was derived from a human donor in a cohort sampled during active COVID-19. The genes are TRBV19 and TRBJ2-2; TRBD2 matches at 9 bases. The sample taken for sequencing was peripheral blood. The CDR3 loop reads CASSFASSGTGGELFF. In DNA, the CDR3 is TGTGCCAGTAGTTTCGCCTCTAGCGGGACGGGCGGGGAGCTGTTTTTT.